This TCR beta chain originates from a study of T-cell memory formation after mild COVID-19. Study conclusions and caveats: Pre-infection memory already had some responding clones, implying cross-reactive memory joined. Balance between CD4 and CD8 was seen in clones contracting day 15 to 85, and a CD4+ lean was seen in later expanders. Among CD4+ contracting clones, most were CM and EM, and CD8+ ones EMRA.

TCRdb re-called the 5' RACE reads through MiXCR, storing one row per CDR3 protein. The sample contains roughly 320,000 distinct CDR3 sequences, over 25% of which appear only once. Turning to this clonotype: As yet, its antigen is unknown.

This CDR3 region has 16 residues. Trimming took 3 bases from V and 2 from J; bases not matched to a gene: 9. Germline V gene lookup returns CDR1 MGHRA and CDR2 YSYEKL. The genes are TRBV4-1 and TRBJ2-5; 7 bases fit TRBD1. The receptor comes from an adult woman who had mild COVID-19 (a few samples of this study predate the infection). Cell type and time point are not known. The sequencing input was PBMCs or a T cell subset sorted from them (not recorded which). For the CDR3, the DNA is TGCGCCAGCAGCCATATACCGGGACAGCATCAAGAGACCCAGTACTTC. Its protein is CASSHIPGQHQETQYF.